This section outlines one T cell receptor beta chain sequence together with its context. What it binds is unknown. This sample was taken from a study of post-analysis software for immune sequencing data. Study-level findings and limits: Four to six TRBV segments (TRBV5-6, TRBV5-1 and TRBV20-1 among them) occurred more frequently in patients than in controls.

Germline V CDR1 and CDR2: SGDLS, YYNGEE. Trimming left V 3 bases short and J 6 bases short, with 14 bases between. This CDR3 spans 14 amino acids. The library was made from cDNA and included unique molecular identifiers. Out of 1 to 10 million T cells, roughly 0.5 million cDNA molecules were generated. TCRdb redid the calling of the PCR reads with MiXCR, one entry per CDR3 protein. The sample includes over 150,000 distinct CDR3 sequences, around 30% of them seen just once. The sample consisted of blood. The chain couples TRBV9 to TRBJ2-3; either TRBD1 or TRBD2 may supply D (6 bases each). The clonotype originates from a girl aged 5-17 years with multiple sclerosis. The DNA for the CDR3 is TGTGCCAGCAGCGAGGGGGGAGCAACGGATACGCAGTATTTT. It specifies CASSEGGATDTQYF.